Listed here is a single T cell receptor (beta chain). Some clones are missing from TCRdb's copy, which holds only in-frame ones; the method was immunoSEQ multiplex PCR. The profile shows around 50,000 clones, roughly 93% of them singletons. V was shortened by 4 bases and J by 1 base, with 11 bases between the two germline ends. The CDR3 spans 14 residues. Germline values: CDR1 SGHTS, CDR2 YDEGEE. The chain is built from TRBV5-8 and TRBJ1-1; a weak D match, TRBD1 (5 bases). This TCR was sampled from a man between 35 and 55 years old with rheumatoid arthritis. Source material: PBMCs. The CDR3 region has the DNA TGTGCCAGCAGCCTGTTAAGGGGGAACACTGAAGCTTTCTTT. Translated: CASSLLRGNTEAFF.